Only one count was recorded for the clone carrying this TCR beta chain. Sequencing was performed with immunoSEQ multiplex PCR; in TCRdb, only in-frame clones are kept and a portion is missing. There are approximately 180,000 clones in the sample; roughly 92% occur only once, and approximately 1.4% lies in the top ten. This sample was taken from a study of control samples from healthy donors and cancer patients. CDR1 and CDR2 from the germline V gene are SGHRS and YFSETQ. Trimming took off 0 bases at V and 2 bases at J, with 5 bases between the two ends. The CDR3 loop spans 13 amino acids. The sequence was obtained from a woman aged 18-29 years in good health. The rearrangement links TRBV5-1 to TRBJ2-5; D not resolved. The source material was blood. CDR3 residues: CASSLAPQETQYF. The DNA for the CDR3 is TGCGCCAGCAGCTTGGCCCCGCAAGAGACCCAGTACTTC.